This paragraph reports one TCR beta chain. Its antigen specificity is not known. Per-base qualities were not stored, and no clone one base away is much larger. Each collaborating institution followed its own protocols to collect whole blood in K2EDTA tubes. Collaborator samples were shipped for TCRbeta analysis as frozen whole blood, isolated PBMCs, or DNA extracted from either sample type. The CDR3 starts with the cysteine, ends with the phenylalanine, and has 13 residues. The retained sequence is limited to the CDR3, 39 bases, with the frame set at the first base. Trimming leaves V shorter by 8 bases and J shorter by 3 bases, with the junction holding 4 bases beyond the gene matches. As encoded in the germline V gene, CDR1 is MNHEY while CDR2 is SVGAGI. TCRbeta CDR3 regions were amplified from genomic DNA by means of the immunoSEQ Assay, a bias-controlled multiplex PCR. Per the authors' processing: The number of nucleated cells in each sample was estimated by amplification of reference gene primers within the assay. To quantify the absolute abundance of each unique TCRbeta CDR3 rearrangement, sequence reads were collapsed and filtered. For each sample, productive Simpson clonality was calculated by taking the square root of Simpson's diversity index across productive rearrangements. The clones in this table, taken by TCRdb from immuneACCESS, are in-frame only. Not every clone is retained; where verified, under half of the shortfall comes from an unresolved V gene, and the cause of the rest is unknown. V and J calls and clone size follow that table, whereas D and trimming were derived from the DNA. For this sample the table gives more than 200,000 clones, of which around four fifths were detected only once. 4.2% of the sample is in the top ten clones.

This sample stems from a study of blood T cell repertoires in COVID-19 (dated by TCRdb to 2018 to 2021). Describing the broader study: Samples covering the acute and convalescent phases of COVID-19 were provided by collaborators in the United States, Italy and Spain. The material from the prospective study consisted of cDNA or gDNA derived from T cells, B-cell-depleted T cells, or PBMCs. Subjects who had been exposed to COVID-19, were actively infected with it, or had recovered from it provided the deeply sampled blood TCRbeta repertoires that made up the dataset. The repertoires were released in a freely available public database meant as a resource for research on the immune response to SARS-CoV-2. Samples were obtained from the ongoing ImmuneRACE study (first 160 participants) and from 1,200 or so subjects provided by 6 global collaborators. Nearly every sample came with metadata listing a de-identified subject ID, COVID-19 status, age in years and sex. HLA class I and class II types, where available, came from metadata supplied by the sample provider rather than from assay-based typing.

The paper as a whole reports these results and caveats: How much clinical and demographic metadata was included differed by source and by participant, and the metadata was provided uncurated.

The sequencing sample was made of peripheral blood. This receptor was taken from a man aged 55 to 70 with acute or convalescent COVID-19. The chain couples TRBV6-5 to TRBJ1-5, with 7 central nucleotides matching TRBD1. The sequence in DNA is TGTGCCAGCGGCAGGGGGGCCAATCAGCCCCAGCATTTT. Translated, this gives CASGRGANQPQHF.